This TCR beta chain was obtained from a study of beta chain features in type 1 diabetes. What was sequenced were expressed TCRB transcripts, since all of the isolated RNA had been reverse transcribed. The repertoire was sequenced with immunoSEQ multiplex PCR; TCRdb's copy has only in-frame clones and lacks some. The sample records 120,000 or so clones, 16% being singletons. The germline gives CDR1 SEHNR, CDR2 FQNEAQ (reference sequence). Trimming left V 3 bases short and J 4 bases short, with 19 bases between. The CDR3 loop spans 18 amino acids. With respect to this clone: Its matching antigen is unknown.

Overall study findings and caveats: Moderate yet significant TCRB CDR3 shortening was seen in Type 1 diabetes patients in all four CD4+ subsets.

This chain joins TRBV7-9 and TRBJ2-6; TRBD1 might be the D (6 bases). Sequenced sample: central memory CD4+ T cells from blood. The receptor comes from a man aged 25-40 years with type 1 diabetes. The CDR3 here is CASSFSRDTLRGANVLTF. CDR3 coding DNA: TGTGCCAGCAGCTTCTCTCGGGACACCTTGCGCGGGGCCAACGTCCTGACTTTC.